This entry is about one T cell receptor (beta chain). Its antigen has not been determined. No much larger clone exists at a distance of one base, and base qualities are not known. The immunoSEQ Assay, a bias-controlled multiplex PCR, was used to amplify TCRbeta CDR3 regions from genomic DNA. As for the original processing: The number of nucleated cells in each sample was estimated by amplification of reference gene primers within the assay. Sequence reads were collapsed and filtered to measure the absolute abundance of every unique TCRbeta CDR3 rearrangement. Productive Simpson clonality was computed per sample as the square root of Simpson's diversity index over productive rearrangements. In TCRdb, the immuneACCESS table is reduced to in-frame sequences with V and J assigned. These tables do not hold every clone; where another copy was compared, an unresolved V gene accounts for under half, and the others remain unexplained. That table is the source of V, J and clone size, and D and trimming were worked out from the DNA. The sample data list about 81,000 clones, and around 80% of these were observed just once. The biggest ten clones account for about 10% of the sample.

The collaborating institutions used their own protocols to collect whole blood in K2EDTA tubes. Collaborator samples were shipped for TCRbeta analysis as frozen whole blood, isolated PBMCs, or DNA extracted from either sample type. The sample comes from a study of blood T cell repertoires in COVID-19 (dated by TCRdb to 2018 to 2020). In the study overall: Samples covering the acute and convalescent phases of COVID-19 were provided by collaborators in the United States, Italy and Spain. Deeply sampled blood TCRbeta repertoires from subjects exposed to, actively infected with, or recovered from COVID-19 were included in the dataset. The repertoires were released in a freely available public database meant as a resource for research on the immune response to SARS-CoV-2. Where HLA class I and class II types were available, the types were taken from metadata supplied by the sample provider, not from assay-based typing. A de-identified subject ID, COVID-19 status, age in years and sex were almost always included in the sample metadata. The samples were drawn from the first 160 participants of the ongoing ImmuneRACE study and from 950 to 1,500 subjects provided by 6 global collaborators. The material from the prospective study consisted of cDNA or gDNA derived from T cells, B-cell-depleted T cells, or PBMCs. On the study overall, not on this receptor specifically: How much clinical and demographic metadata was included differed by source and by participant, and the metadata was provided uncurated.

V is pruned by 3 bases and J by 0 bases, leaving 3 bases of the junction without a gene match. Sequences MNHNS (CDR1) and SASEGT (CDR2) are obtained from the germline V gene. CDR3 length: 16 amino acids, cysteine to phenylalanine. The only DNA kept is the CDR3, 48 bases in frame from the first base. This TCR was sampled from a man in his 60s with acute or convalescent COVID-19. This receptor chain uses TRBV6-1 and TRBJ2-3; 10 bases in between match TRBD2. Input material: peripheral blood. The CDR3 is CASSDQAGGSTDTQYF. The bases are TGTGCCAGCAGTGATCAAGCGGGAGGGAGCACAGATACGCAGTATTTT.